This T cell receptor beta chain was identified during a study of early T cells in non-severe SARS-CoV-2 infection. On the study more broadly: Sequencing input comprised bulk RNA from unsorted whole blood; chain pairing was not available.

The TCR library protocol was used to attach unique molecular identifiers. These identifiers were attached to individual cDNA molecules. Via MiXCR, TCRdb re-called the 5' RACE reads, giving one row per CDR3 protein. The table records tens of thousands of distinct CDR3 sequences, roughly 10% of them present only once. Per the germline V gene, CDR1 is DFQATT and CDR2 is SNEGSKA (reference sequence). The CDR3 is made up of 14 amino acids. V was pared by 0 bases and J by 2 bases, with 10 bases between. This clonotype was seen at least ten times. This TCR derives from an adult who was a healthcare worker with PCR-confirmed SARS-CoV-2 infection or an uninfected control (not recorded which). The sequenced sample consisted of whole blood. The rearrangement joins TRBV20-1 to TRBJ1-1; D not resolved. The CDR3: CSARDLRGNTEAFF. Written as DNA, the CDR3 is TGCAGTGCTAGAGATTTGCGGGGAAACACTGAAGCTTTCTTT.